The 30 T cell receptor beta chains below all came from one sample that was sequenced in a study of cytomegalovirus exposure and HLA in healthy donors. The primer mix had 60 Vbeta and 13 Jbeta primers. TCRdb's copy holds only in-frame clones and misses some; the assay was immunoSEQ multiplex PCR. The table has around 130,000 clones, around 78% seen once. Sequenced material: PBMCs. The source of these receptors is a woman aged 40 to 49 in good health and CMV-seronegative.

V gene TRBV7-9 combines with J gene TRBJ1-2; 8 nucleotides align to TRBD1. Per germline, CDR1 SEHNR and CDR2 FQNEAQ (reference sequence). Trimming cost V 5 bases and J 1 base; bases outside gene matches: 3. The length of the CDR3 is 14 residues. Written as DNA, the CDR3 is TGTGCCAGCAGCACCGGACAGGGTAACTATGGCTACACCTTC. This codes for CASSTGQGNYGYTF.

J is TRBJ2-7 and V is TRBV7-3; 7 nucleotides match TRBD1. Germline CDR1 and CDR2: SGHTA and FQGTGA. V dropped 6 bases and J dropped 3; count of bases not matched to a gene: 5. The CDR3 spans 13 residues. This CDR3 is CASSQDRNYEQYF. The CDR3, as DNA: TGTGCCAGCAGTCAGGACAGGAACTACGAGCAGTACTTC.

V usage is TRBV28 and J usage is TRBJ2-5; 9 bases map to TRBD1. After removal of 5 bases from V and 6 bases from J, the junction contained 13 bases not matched to a gene. The CDR3 covers 16 residues. Per germline, CDR1 MDHEN and CDR2 SYDVKM. The CDR3 bases are TGTGCCAGCAGTACCCCGGGACAGGGAACTACTAAGACCCAGTACTTC. It is translated as CASSTPGQGTTKTQYF.

The genes are TRBV27 and TRBJ2-7; D may be TRBD1 (6 bases). Trimming left V 5 bases short and J 5 bases short, with 13 bases between. This CDR3 is 13 amino acids long. CDR1 is MNHEY and CDR2 is SMNVEV in the germline V gene (reference sequence). The CDR3 is CASSPWTADEQYF. For the CDR3, the DNA is TGTGCCAGCAGTCCCTGGACAGCAGACGAGCAGTACTTC.

The chain recombines TRBV29-1 with TRBJ2-5; possibly TRBD2 for D (6 bases). The length of the CDR3 is 12 residues. Looked up from germline, CDR1 is SQVTM and CDR2 is ANQGSEA. CDR3 sequence reads: CSLTRAGETQYF. CDR3 bases: TGCAGTTTAACCAGGGCGGGGGAGACCCAGTACTTC. Full variable domain (missing parts from reference TRBV29-1 and TRBJ2-5): SAVISQKPSRDICQRGTSLTIQCQVDSQVTMMFWYRQQPGQSLTLIATANQGSEATYESGFVIDKFPISRPNLTFSTLTVSNMSPEDSSIYLCSLTRAGETQYFGPGTRLLVL.

Remarks on this clone: The junction departs from the called germline gene at one end, perhaps through a read error. The V call is TRBV19, the J call TRBJ1-5, with 10 bases identical to TRBD1. In germline, CDR1 is LNHDA, CDR2 SQIVND (reference sequence). This CDR3 has 11 residues. The CDR3 DNA follows: TGTGCCAGTAGTACGGGACAGGGGTTCTATTTT. This translates into CASSTGQGFYF.

CDR3 in amino acids: CAWSVLLNEKLFF. The DNA for the CDR3 is TGTGCCTGGAGTGTACTTCTTAATGAAAAACTGTTTTTT. V gene TRBV30 combines with J gene TRBJ1-4; D ambiguous. The length of the CDR3 is 13 residues. With 0 bases removed from V and 4 bases from J, the gap between germline ends came to 6 bases. From germline, CDR1 is GTSNPN and CDR2 SVGIG (reference sequence).

This chain connects TRBV7-3 to TRBJ2-5; a weak D match, TRBD1 (6 bases). The germline V gene has CDR1 SGHTA and CDR2 FQGTGA. This CDR3 has 13 amino acids. Deletions cut 6 bases from V and 5 bases from J, with 13 bases between. Here the CDR3 DNA reads TGTGCCAGCAGTCCAGGGGTCCGGGAGACCCAGTACTTC. Amino acid sequence: CASSPGVRETQYF.

A single count supports this clone. This chain uses TRBV6-5 with TRBJ1-2, with D possibly being TRBD1 (5 bases). CDR1 MNHEY and CDR2 SVGAGI come from the germline V gene. The CDR3 covers 13 residues. The V end lost 10 bases, the J end lost 2 bases, and 14 bases lay between the germline ends. The CDR3 DNA reads as TGTGCCAACAGGCGGGGCCCCAACTATGGCTACACCTTC. Its protein product is CANRRGPNYGYTF.

V is TRBV27 and J is TRBJ2-5, with D perhaps TRBD1 (7 bases). The germline V gene encodes CDR1 MNHEY and CDR2 SMNVEV (reference sequence). The CDR3 is 16 residues long. V lost 3 bases and J 5 bases, leaving 19 bases between the germline ends. DNA for the CDR3: TGTGCCAGCAGTTTTGGGGTGCAGGGGGGCCTTGAGACCCAGTACTTC. Protein sequence: CASSFGVQGGLETQYF.

The chain recombines TRBV19 with TRBJ1-5, with TRBD1 as a possible D gene (5 bases). Germline V gives CDR1 LNHDA, CDR2 SQIVND (reference sequence). The CDR3 loop spans 13 amino acids. Trimming took 11 bases from V and 3 from J, leaving 14 bases between them. CDR3 amino acids: CASIGGYNQPQHF. DNA for the CDR3: TGTGCCTCCATCGGGGGTTACAATCAGCCCCAGCATTTT.

The chain recombines TRBV6-5 with TRBJ2-7; possibly TRBD1 for D (6 bases). The V gene lost 6 bases and the J gene lost 7 bases, with 13 bases spanning the gap. Germline-derived CDR1 and CDR2 are MNHEY and SVGAGI. There are 12 residues in the CDR3. CDR3 nucleotides: TGTGCCAGCAGGAGGACAGAATGGGAGCAGTACTTC. Translating gives CASRRTEWEQYF.

This chain links TRBV14 with TRBJ2-2, with D perhaps matching TRBD2 (5 bases). Trimming left V 6 bases short and J 4 bases short, with 9 bases between. The CDR3 spans 13 residues. Per germline, CDR1 SGHDN and CDR2 FVKESK. The DNA of the CDR3 is TGTGCCAGCAGTCGACTAATCACCGGGGAGCTGTTTTTT. Its protein is CASSRLITGELFF.

In its sample, this clone was seen a few times. The rearrangement uses TRBV29-1 and TRBJ1-1, with 7 bases that match TRBD1. CDR1 is SQVTM and CDR2 is ANQGSEA in the germline V gene. V shed 4 bases, J shed 4 bases, and the junction held 6 bases outside the gene matches. CDR3 length equals 13 residues. The CDR3 sequence is CSVGGGRVTEAFF. For the CDR3, the DNA is TGCAGCGTTGGAGGGGGCCGGGTCACTGAAGCTTTCTTT. The variable domain in full, with the rest retrieved from reference TRBV29-1 and TRBJ1-1, is SAVISQKPSRDICQRGTSLTIQCQVDSQVTMMFWYRQQPGQSLTLIATANQGSEATYESGFVIDKFPISRPNLTFSTLTVSNMSPEDSSIYLCSVGGGRVTEAFFGQGTRLTVV.

The chain has TRBV30 and TRBJ1-2, with D perhaps TRBD1 (5 bases). The CDR3 consists of 17 residues. Trimming shortened V by 0 bases and J by 4 bases, and 21 bases separated the two germline ends. Looked up from germline, CDR1 is GTSNPN and CDR2 is SVGIG (reference sequence). CDR3 DNA sequence: TGTGCCTGGAGTGTACGGCGGGGACTGGGAGGTAGCTATGGCTACACCTTC. Translated: CAWSVRRGLGGSYGYTF.

Here the CDR3 reads CASSVEGIGQPQHF. The CDR3 DNA sequence: TGTGCCAGCAGCGTAGAAGGTATCGGGCAGCCCCAGCATTTT. V and J are TRBV9 and TRBJ1-5; D gene unclear. Trimming removed 0 bases from V and 7 bases from J, with 11 bases in between. The CDR3 is 14 residues long. CDR1 and CDR2 (germline): SGDLS, YYNGEE.

The V call is TRBV5-1, the J call TRBJ1-1, with D perhaps matching TRBD1 (5 bases). The CDR3 sequence is 14 residues long. The germline V and J ends were trimmed by 1 base and 0 bases, with 7 bases remaining between them. The V gene's germline CDR1 is SGHRS and CDR2 YFSETQ. This chain's CDR3 is CASSLSGMNTEAFF. DNA of the CDR3: TGCGCCAGCAGCTTGTCAGGGATGAACACTGAAGCTTTCTTT.

Comments on this clone: Other DNA sequences in the same sample also yield this CDR3. This chain uses TRBV27 with TRBJ2-5; D may be TRBD1 (6 bases). CDR1 and CDR2 from the germline V gene are MNHEY and SMNVEV (reference sequence). The CDR3 consists of 14 residues. Trimming left V 9 bases short and J 5 bases short, with 19 bases between. The CDR3 region is CASSQGLALETQYF. For the CDR3, the DNA is TGTGCCAGTAGTCAGGGGCTCGCTCTCGAGACCCAGTACTTC.

This clone has just a few counts. The V call is TRBV7-9, the J call TRBJ1-2; D remains unclear. The germline gives CDR1 SEHNR, CDR2 FQNEAQ (reference sequence). The CDR3 covers 14 residues. V was trimmed by 4 bases and J by 4 bases, leaving 13 bases between them. The CDR3 sequence is CASSSQSIFYGYTF. CDR3 bases: TGTGCCAGCAGCTCCCAAAGCATCTTCTATGGCTACACCTTC.

The genes are TRBV28 and TRBJ1-2; 10 nucleotides agree with TRBD1. CDR1 and CDR2 (germline): MDHEN, SYDVKM. Trimming took 2 bases from V and 2 from J; bases not matched to a gene: 8. The CDR3 is 17 residues long. The CDR3 DNA sequence: TGTGCCAGCAGTTTAGCAGGGACAGGGGCGCAGAACTATGGCTACACCTTC. This sequence encodes CASSLAGTGAQNYGYTF.

The chain links TRBV30 to TRBJ1-1; the D is unclear. The V end was cut by 1 base, the J end by 9 bases, with 15 bases between. Germline values: CDR1 GTSNPN, CDR2 SVGIG (reference sequence). This CDR3 contains 13 residues. The CDR3 protein is CAWSAPSVLKAFF. CDR3 coding DNA: TGTGCCTGGAGTGCCCCTTCGGTTCTGAAAGCTTTCTTT.

This clone was seen more than once but under ten times. The J gene is TRBJ1-4, the V gene TRBV13; 10 bases are shared with TRBD1. After removal of 5 bases from V and 8 bases from J, the junction contained 8 bases not matched to a gene. Germline loops: CDR1 PRHDT, CDR2 FYEKMQ (reference sequence). The CDR3 has 15 residues. In nucleotides, the CDR3 is TGTGCCAGCAGCAAAGCCGGGACAGGGGACGAAAAACTGTTTTTT. It is translated as CASSKAGTGDEKLFF.

The rearrangement uses TRBV7-9 and TRBJ1-5, with D possibly being TRBD1 (5 bases). CDR3 length: 18 amino acids. Deletions cut 1 base from V and 0 bases from J, with 16 bases between. CDR1 and CDR2 (germline): SEHNR, FQNEAQ (reference sequence). CDR3: CASSLEVGPMPSNQPQHF. CDR3 coding DNA: TGTGCCAGCAGCTTAGAGGTGGGGCCGATGCCTAGCAATCAGCCCCAGCATTTT.

V and J are TRBV28 and TRBJ1-2, with D tentatively TRBD1 (5 bases). This CDR3 region has 12 residues. Trimming shortened V by 5 bases and J by 8 bases, and 12 bases separated the two germline ends. In germline, CDR1 is MDHEN, CDR2 SYDVKM. The CDR3 DNA follows: TGTGCCAGCAGTCGGTTTACAGGCGGCTACACCTTC. Amino acids: CASSRFTGGYTF.

V gene TRBV7-2 combines with J gene TRBJ2-5; 9 bases line up with TRBD1. CDR1 SGHTA and CDR2 FQGNSA come from the germline V gene. The V and J ends lost 5 bases and 4 bases, in that order; junction bases with no gene match: 5. The CDR3 loop spans 14 amino acids. CDR3 coding DNA: TGTGCCAGCAGCCCCGACAGGGGGGGAGAGACCCAGTACTTC. It translates to CASSPDRGGETQYF.

This clone was found a few times. In DNA form, the CDR3 reads TGTGCCAGCAGCCTAGGAAGGTTACAGGCCGGGGAGCTGTTTTTT. Translating it yields CASSLGRLQAGELFF. The chain carries TRBV6-1 and TRBJ2-2; weak D call: TRBD1 (5 bases). The CDR3 contains 15 residues. Germline-derived CDR1 and CDR2 are MNHNS and SASEGT. V was shortened by 6 bases and J by 6 bases, with 17 bases between the two germline ends.

The table lists this clone with a count of one. This rearrangement joins TRBV7-9 to TRBJ2-3; the D is unclear. Trimming took 3 bases from V and 0 from J, leaving 16 bases between them. The germline V gene encodes CDR1 SEHNR and CDR2 FQNEAQ (reference sequence). The CDR3 covers 17 residues. The CDR3 DNA reads as TGTGCCAGCAGCTTTGAGAAGACCTTGACTAGCACAGATACGCAGTATTTT. Its translation is CASSFEKTLTSTDTQYF.

This clone was picked up one time. The chain combines TRBV28 with TRBJ2-2; a weak D match, TRBD2 (6 bases). Per germline, CDR1 MDHEN and CDR2 SYDVKM. The CDR3 covers 14 residues. Trimming cost V 8 bases and J 4 bases, with 14 bases left between them. This CDR3 is CASRDSDTTGELFF. CDR3 DNA: TGTGCCAGCCGGGACTCCGACACCACCGGGGAGCTGTTTTTT. Variable domain in full (rest from reference TRBV28 and TRBJ2-2): DVKVTQSSRYLVKRTGEKVFLECVQDMDHENMFWYRQDPGLGLRLIYFSYDVKMKEKGDIPEGYSVSREKKERFSLILESASTNQTSMYLCASRDSDTTGELFFGEGSRLTVL.

Points on this clone: Other DNA sequences within the sample encode an identical CDR3. This chain uses TRBV20-1 with TRBJ2-7; D not resolved. Germline V gene data show CDR1 as DFQATT and CDR2 as SNEGSKA (reference sequence). The V and J ends lost 3 bases and 4 bases respectively, with 7 bases between them. There are 11 residues in the CDR3. DNA for the CDR3: TGCAGTGCTAGGGTAGTTTACGAGCAGTACTTC. Amino acids: CSARVVYEQYF.

J is TRBJ1-2 and V is TRBV28, with D perhaps TRBD1 (6 bases). This CDR3 spans 13 amino acids. CDR1 is MDHEN and CDR2 is SYDVKM in the germline V gene. Trimming took off 1 base at V and 5 bases at J, with 8 bases between the two ends. CDR3 DNA: TGTGCCAGCAGTTTATCAGGGGTTTATGGCTACACCTTC. Encoded protein: CASSLSGVYGYTF.